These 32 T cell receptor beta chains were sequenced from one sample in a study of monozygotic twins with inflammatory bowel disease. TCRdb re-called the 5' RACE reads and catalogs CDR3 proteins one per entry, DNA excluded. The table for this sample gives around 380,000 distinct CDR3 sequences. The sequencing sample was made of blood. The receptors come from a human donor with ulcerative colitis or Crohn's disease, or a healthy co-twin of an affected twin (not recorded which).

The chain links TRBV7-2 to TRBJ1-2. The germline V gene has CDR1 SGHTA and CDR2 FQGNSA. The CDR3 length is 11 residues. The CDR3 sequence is CASSLERGIGF.

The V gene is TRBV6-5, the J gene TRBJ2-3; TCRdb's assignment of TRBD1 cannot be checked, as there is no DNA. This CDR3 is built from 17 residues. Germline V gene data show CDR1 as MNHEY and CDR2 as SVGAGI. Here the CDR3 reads CASSYSMQGTGPDTQYF.

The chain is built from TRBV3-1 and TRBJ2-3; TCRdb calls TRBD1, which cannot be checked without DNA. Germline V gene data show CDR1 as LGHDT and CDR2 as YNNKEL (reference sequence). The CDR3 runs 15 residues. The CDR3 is CASSQNPTGPDTQYF.

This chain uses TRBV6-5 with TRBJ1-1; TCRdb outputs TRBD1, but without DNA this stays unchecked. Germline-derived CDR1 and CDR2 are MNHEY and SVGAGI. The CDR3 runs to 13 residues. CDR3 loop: CASSKSGRTEAFF.

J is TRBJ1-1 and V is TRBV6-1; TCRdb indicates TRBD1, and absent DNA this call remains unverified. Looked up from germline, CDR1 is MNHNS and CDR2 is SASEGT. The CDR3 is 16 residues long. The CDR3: CASSDNTHGSPGRAFF.

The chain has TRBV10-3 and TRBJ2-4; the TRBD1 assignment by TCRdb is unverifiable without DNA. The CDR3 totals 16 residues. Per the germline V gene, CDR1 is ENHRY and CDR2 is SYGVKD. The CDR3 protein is CAISEVGGLAKNIQYF.

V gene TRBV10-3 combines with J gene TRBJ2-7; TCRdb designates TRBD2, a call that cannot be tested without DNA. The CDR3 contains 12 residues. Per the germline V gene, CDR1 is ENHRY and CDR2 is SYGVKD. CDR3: CAILGPSDEQYF.

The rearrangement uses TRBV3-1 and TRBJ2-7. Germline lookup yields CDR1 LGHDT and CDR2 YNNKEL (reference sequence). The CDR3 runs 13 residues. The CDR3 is CASSQGTTYEQYF.

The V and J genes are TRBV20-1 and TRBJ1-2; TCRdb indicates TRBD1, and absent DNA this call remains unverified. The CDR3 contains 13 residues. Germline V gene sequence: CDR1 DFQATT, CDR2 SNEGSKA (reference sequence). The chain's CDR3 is CSAGGTQGYGYTF.

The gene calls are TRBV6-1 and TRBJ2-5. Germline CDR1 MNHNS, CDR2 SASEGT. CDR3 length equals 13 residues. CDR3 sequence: CASKQRDQETQYF.

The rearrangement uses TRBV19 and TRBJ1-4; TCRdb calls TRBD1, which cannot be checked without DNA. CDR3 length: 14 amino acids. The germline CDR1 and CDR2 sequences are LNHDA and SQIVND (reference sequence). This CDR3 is CASSTGTGEEKLFF.

CDR3 protein: CASSWVGEETQYF. V gene TRBV7-2 combines with J gene TRBJ2-5; without DNA, the TCRdb call of TRBD1 cannot be checked. The germline V gene has CDR1 SGHTA and CDR2 FQGNSA. The CDR3 spans 13 residues. Combining the CDR3 with reference TRBV7-2 and TRBJ2-5 gives the whole variable domain GAGVSQSPSNKVTEKGKDVELRCDPISGHTALYWYRQSLGQGLEFLIYFQGNSAPDKSGLPSDRFSAERTGGSVSTLTIQRTQQEDSAVYLCASSWVGEETQYFGPGTRLLVL.

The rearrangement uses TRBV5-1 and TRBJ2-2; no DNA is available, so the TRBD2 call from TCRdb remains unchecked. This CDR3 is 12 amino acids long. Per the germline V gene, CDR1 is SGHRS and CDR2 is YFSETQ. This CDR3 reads CASSLEGRELFF.

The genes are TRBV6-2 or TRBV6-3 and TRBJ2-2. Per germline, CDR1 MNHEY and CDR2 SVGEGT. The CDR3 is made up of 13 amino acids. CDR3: CASSVGRSGELFF.

The CDR3 spells CSARDPEVGRDEPYF. The V call is TRBV20-1, the J call TRBJ2-4; as DNA is missing, the TRBD2 call by TCRdb cannot be tested. This CDR3 contains 15 residues. Germline values: CDR1 DFQATT, CDR2 SNEGSKA (reference sequence).

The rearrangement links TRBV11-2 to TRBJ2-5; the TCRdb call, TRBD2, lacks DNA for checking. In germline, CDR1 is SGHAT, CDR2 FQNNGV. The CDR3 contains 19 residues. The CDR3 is CASSPLRIERGGRQETQYF.

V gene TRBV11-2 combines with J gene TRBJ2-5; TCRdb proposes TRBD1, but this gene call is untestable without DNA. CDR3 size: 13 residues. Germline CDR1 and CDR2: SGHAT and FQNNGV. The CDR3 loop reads CASTRQGKETQYF.

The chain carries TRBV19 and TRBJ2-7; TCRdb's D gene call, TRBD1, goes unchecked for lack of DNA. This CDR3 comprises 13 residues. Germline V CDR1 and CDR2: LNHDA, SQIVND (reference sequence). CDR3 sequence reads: CASSIASDRGEYF.

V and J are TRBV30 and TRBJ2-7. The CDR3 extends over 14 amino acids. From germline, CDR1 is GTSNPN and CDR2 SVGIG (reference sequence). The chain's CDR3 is CAWSVLQQSYEQYF.

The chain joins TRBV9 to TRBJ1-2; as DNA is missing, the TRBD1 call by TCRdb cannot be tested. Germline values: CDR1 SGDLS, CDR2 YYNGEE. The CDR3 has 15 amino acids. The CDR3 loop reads CASSFSGTGDFGYTF.

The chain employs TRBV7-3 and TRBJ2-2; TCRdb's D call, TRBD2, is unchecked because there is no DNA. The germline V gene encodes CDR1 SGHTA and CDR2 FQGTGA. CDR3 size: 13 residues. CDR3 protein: CASSIEGAGELFF.

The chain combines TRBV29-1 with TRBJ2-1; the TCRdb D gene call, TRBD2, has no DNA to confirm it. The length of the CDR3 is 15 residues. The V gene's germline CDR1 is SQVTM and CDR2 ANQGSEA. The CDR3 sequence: CSGLRGTSGSSEQFF.

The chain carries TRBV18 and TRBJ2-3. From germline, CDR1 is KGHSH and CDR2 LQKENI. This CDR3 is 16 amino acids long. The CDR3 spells CASSPPASASTDTQYF. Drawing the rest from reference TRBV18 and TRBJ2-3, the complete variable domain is NAGVMQNPRHLVRRRGQEARLRCSPMKGHSHVYWYRQLPEEGLKFMVYLQKENIIDESGMPKERFSAEFPKEGPSILRIQQVVRGDSAAYFCASSPPASASTDTQYFGPGTRLTVL.

The CDR3 here is CASNIGAGHYNEQFF. The chain recombines TRBV6-1 with TRBJ2-1; the TRBD1 assignment by TCRdb is unverifiable without DNA. CDR1 and CDR2 (germline): MNHNS, SASEGT. There are 15 residues in the CDR3.

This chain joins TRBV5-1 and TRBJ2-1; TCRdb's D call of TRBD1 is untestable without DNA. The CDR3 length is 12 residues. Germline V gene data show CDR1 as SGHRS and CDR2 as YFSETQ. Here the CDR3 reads CASSYNRVEQFF.

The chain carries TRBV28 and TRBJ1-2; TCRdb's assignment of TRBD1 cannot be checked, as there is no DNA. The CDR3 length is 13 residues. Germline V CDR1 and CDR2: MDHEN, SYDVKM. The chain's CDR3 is CASSKDMNYGYTF.

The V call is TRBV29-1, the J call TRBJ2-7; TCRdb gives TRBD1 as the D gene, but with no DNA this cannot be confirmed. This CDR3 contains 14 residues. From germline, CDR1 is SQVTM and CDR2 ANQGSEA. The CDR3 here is CSVGWDPGSYEQYF.

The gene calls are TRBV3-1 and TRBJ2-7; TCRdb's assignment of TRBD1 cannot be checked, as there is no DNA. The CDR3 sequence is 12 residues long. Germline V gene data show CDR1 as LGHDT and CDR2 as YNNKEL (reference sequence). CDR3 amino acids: CASSQGTGGLYF.

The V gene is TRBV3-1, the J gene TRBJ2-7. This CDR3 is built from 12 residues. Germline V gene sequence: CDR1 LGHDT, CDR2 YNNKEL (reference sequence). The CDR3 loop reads CASSQTLYEQYF.

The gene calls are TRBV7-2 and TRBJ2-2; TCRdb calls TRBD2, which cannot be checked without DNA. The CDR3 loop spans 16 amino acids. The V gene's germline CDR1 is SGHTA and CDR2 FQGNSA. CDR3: CASSLARRENTGELFF.

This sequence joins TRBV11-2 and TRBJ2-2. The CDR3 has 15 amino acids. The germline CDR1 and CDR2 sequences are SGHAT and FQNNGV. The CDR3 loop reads CASSLSNLDTGELFF.

CDR3 in amino acids: CATSRGGRSEYLGF. The rearrangement joins TRBV15 to TRBJ2-1; TCRdb's D gene call, TRBD2, goes unchecked for lack of DNA. The CDR3 is 14 residues long. Germline V gene sequence: CDR1 LNHNV, CDR2 YYDKDF (reference sequence).